The 10 T cell receptor beta chains listed next were all sequenced from one sample in a study of shared clonotypes between healthy human individuals (dated by TCRdb to the early 2020s). CD8 naive samples were CD45RO-negative cells positively selected for CCR7, giving a CD45RA+CCR7+ population that excluded TemRA cells. The library was built by means of the immunoSEQ multiplex PCR assay. This is the immuneACCESS table as TCRdb keeps it, with only in-frame sequences that have V and J called. A part of the clones is gone; compared with another copy, unresolved V genes explain less than half, and the rest is unexplained. The sample table lists millions of clones, about 92% of them with a count of one. The ten biggest clones cover around 1.7% of the sample. The sequenced sample was naive CD8+ T cells from PBMCs. The sample's cell subset or site label is to be understood as: CD45RA+CCR7+. The source of these receptors is a man between 18 and 29 years old in good health. Some clones in this sample may be carry-over from other donors' samples.

The chain employs TRBV23-1 and TRBJ1-1, with D perhaps matching TRBD1 (6 bases). TRBV23-1 is classed as an ORF, of uncertain function. The CDR3 runs to 18 residues. Trimming shortened V by 6 bases and J by 4 bases, and 27 bases separated the two germline ends. The CDR3 reads CASSLKGSTGFGSTEAFF. The CDR3 DNA reads as TGCGCCAGCAGCCTAAAAGGCTCCACAGGGTTTGGGAGCACTGAAGCTTTCTTT.

The chain recombines TRBV7-9 with TRBJ1-1; 8 nucleotides align to TRBD1. With 5 bases clipped from V and 4 bases from J, the junction kept 9 bases outside the gene matches. Germline assignment: CDR1 SEHNR and CDR2 FQNEAQ (reference sequence). CDR3 length: 15 amino acids. For the CDR3, the DNA is TGTGCCAGCAGCCCGCGGGACAGGTGGGGCACTGAAGCTTTCTTT. It yields the protein CASSPRDRWGTEAFF. Looking up the rest from reference TRBV7-9 and TRBJ1-1 gives the full variable domain: DTGVSQNPRHKITKRGQNVTFRCDPISEHNRLYWYRQTLGQGPEFLTYFQNEAQLEKSRLLSDRFSAERPKGSFSTLEIQRTEQGDSAMYLCASSPRDRWGTEAFFGQGTRLTVV.

This rearrangement joins TRBV19 to TRBJ2-1, with D possibly called TRBD1 or TRBD2 (5 bases each). V lost 6 bases to trimming and J lost 0 bases, with 9 bases between them. The CDR3 spans 14 residues. The germline V gene has CDR1 LNHDA and CDR2 SQIVND (reference sequence). CDR3 residues: CASRGEPSYNEQFF. In DNA form, the CDR3 reads TGTGCCAGTAGGGGGGAACCCTCCTACAATGAGCAGTTCTTC.

This chain uses TRBV19 with TRBJ1-1; 7 bases are shared with TRBD1. The length of the CDR3 is 15 residues. The germline V gene encodes CDR1 LNHDA and CDR2 SQIVND (reference sequence). V gave up 9 bases and J gave up 1 base; unmatched junction bases: 11. CDR3 sequence (DNA): TGTGCCAGCCGAAACCGCAGGGGGAGGAACACTGAAGCTTTCTTT. This codes for CASRNRRGRNTEAFF.

V usage is TRBV5-1 and J usage is TRBJ2-1; tentatively, D is TRBD1 (5 bases). Germline assignment: CDR1 SGHRS and CDR2 YFSETQ. V was cut by 4 bases and J by 2 bases, with 16 bases left in between. The length of the CDR3 is 16 residues. Here the CDR3 DNA reads TGCGCCAGCAGCCCGAGATCAGACAGAACCTACAATGAGCAGTTCTTC. It is translated as CASSPRSDRTYNEQFF.

The V gene is TRBV2, the J gene TRBJ2-3, with 8 nucleotides matching TRBD1. Germline trimming cut 10 bases from V and 2 bases from J; bases unmatched to any gene: 11. CDR1 and CDR2 (germline): SNHLY, FYNNEI. CDR3 length: 15 residues. In DNA form, the CDR3 reads TGTGCCAACAGGGGGGCGGCGGTGGTCACAGATACGCAGTATTTT. Amino acids: CANRGAAVVTDTQYF.

The gene calls are TRBV29-1 and TRBJ1-1, with TRBD1 as a possible D gene (6 bases). Deletions cut 7 bases from V and 6 bases from J, with 18 bases between. Germline CDR1 SQVTM, CDR2 ANQGSEA. This CDR3 comprises 13 residues. The CDR3 spells CSAAITGSPEAFF. CDR3 in DNA: TGCAGCGCTGCAATCACAGGGTCCCCTGAAGCTTTCTTT.

The chain recombines TRBV28 with TRBJ1-2; D gene ambiguous. Deletions cut 5 bases from V and 2 bases from J, with 12 bases between. CDR3 length: 14 amino acids. Germline V gives CDR1 MDHEN, CDR2 SYDVKM. The CDR3 DNA follows: TGTGCCAGCAGTCGGCGGAGCGTAAACTATGGCTACACCTTC. Translation: CASSRRSVNYGYTF.

The chain combines TRBV5-1 with TRBJ2-7, with TRBD2 identical over 11 bases. The CDR3 has 18 amino acids. V was clipped by 1 base and J by 6 bases; unmatched bases: 15. Germline assignment: CDR1 SGHRS and CDR2 YFSETQ. The CDR3 loop is CASSLNPTTSGIRVEQYF. The DNA of the CDR3 is TGCGCCAGCAGCTTGAACCCCACGACTAGCGGGATCCGTGTCGAGCAGTACTTC.

The sample holds one count of this clone. The V call is TRBV5-4, the J call TRBJ2-1; D may be TRBD2 (5 bases). There are 15 residues in the CDR3. V lost 4 bases, J lost 5 bases, and 16 bases lay in between. Germline CDR1 is SGHNT and CDR2 is YYREEE (reference sequence). DNA for the CDR3: TGTGCCAGCAGCCCGGGGTGGGCTGAGAACAATGAGCAGTTCTTC. It is translated as CASSPGWAENNEQFF.